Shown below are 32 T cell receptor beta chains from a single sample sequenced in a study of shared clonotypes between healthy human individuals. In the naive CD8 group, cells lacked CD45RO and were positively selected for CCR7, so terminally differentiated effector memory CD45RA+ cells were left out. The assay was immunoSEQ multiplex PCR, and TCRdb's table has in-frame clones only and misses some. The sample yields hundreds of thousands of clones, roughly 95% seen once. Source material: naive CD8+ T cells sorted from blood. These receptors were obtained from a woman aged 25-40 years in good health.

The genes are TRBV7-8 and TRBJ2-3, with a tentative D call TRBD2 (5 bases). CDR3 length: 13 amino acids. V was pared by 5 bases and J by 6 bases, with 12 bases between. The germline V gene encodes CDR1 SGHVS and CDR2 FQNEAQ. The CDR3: CASSPDYQDTQYF. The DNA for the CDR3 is TGTGCCAGCAGCCCTGACTACCAGGATACGCAGTATTTT.

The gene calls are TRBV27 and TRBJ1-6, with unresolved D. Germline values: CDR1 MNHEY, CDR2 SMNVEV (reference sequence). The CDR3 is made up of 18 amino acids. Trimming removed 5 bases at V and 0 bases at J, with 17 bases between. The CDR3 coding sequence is TGTGCCAGCAGTCCCCAACCCGGTTCTAGCTCCTATAATTCACCCCTCCACTTT. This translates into CASSPQPGSSSYNSPLHF.

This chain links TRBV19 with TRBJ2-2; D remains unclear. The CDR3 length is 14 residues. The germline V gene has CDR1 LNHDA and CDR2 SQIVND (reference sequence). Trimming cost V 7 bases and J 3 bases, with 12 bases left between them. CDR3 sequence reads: CASKMYGDTGELFF. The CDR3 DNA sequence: TGTGCCAGTAAAATGTACGGAGACACCGGGGAGCTGTTTTTT.

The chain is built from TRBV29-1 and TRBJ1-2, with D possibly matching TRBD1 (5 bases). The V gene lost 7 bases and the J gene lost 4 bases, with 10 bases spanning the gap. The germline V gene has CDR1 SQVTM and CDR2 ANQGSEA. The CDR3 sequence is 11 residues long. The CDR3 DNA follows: TGCAGCGGGATTGACAGCTATGGCTACACCTTC. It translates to CSGIDSYGYTF.

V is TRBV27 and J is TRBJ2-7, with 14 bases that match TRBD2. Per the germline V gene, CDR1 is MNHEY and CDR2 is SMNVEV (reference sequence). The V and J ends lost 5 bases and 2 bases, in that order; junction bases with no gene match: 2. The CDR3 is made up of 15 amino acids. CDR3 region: CASSETSGRAYEQYF. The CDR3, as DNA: TGTGCCAGCAGTGAGACTAGCGGGAGGGCCTACGAGCAGTACTTC.

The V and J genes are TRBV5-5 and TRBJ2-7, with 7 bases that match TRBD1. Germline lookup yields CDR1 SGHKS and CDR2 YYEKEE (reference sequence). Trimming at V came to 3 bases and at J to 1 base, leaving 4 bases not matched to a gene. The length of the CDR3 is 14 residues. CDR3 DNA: TGTGCCAGCAGCTCGGACAGGCCTTCCTACGAGCAGTACTTC. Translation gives CASSSDRPSYEQYF.

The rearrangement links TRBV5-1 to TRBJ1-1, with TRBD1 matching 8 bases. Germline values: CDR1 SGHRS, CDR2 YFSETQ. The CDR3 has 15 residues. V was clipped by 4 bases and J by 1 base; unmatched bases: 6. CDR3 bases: TGCGCCAGCAGCCCCAGGACAGGGCCGAACACTGAAGCTTTCTTT. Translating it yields CASSPRTGPNTEAFF.

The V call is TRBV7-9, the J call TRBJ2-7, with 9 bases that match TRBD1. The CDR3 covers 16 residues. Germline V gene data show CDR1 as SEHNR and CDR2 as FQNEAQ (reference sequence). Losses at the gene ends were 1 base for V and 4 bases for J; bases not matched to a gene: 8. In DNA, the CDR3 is TGTGCCAGCAGCTTAGTTTCATGGACAGGGGTATACGAGCAGTACTTC. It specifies CASSLVSWTGVYEQYF.

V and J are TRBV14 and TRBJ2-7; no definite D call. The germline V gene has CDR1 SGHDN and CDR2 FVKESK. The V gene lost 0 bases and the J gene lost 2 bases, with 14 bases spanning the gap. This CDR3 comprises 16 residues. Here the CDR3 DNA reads TGTGCCAGCAGCCAAGAGTTATCCAGTTGGGCCTACGAGCAGTACTTC. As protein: CASSQELSSWAYEQYF.

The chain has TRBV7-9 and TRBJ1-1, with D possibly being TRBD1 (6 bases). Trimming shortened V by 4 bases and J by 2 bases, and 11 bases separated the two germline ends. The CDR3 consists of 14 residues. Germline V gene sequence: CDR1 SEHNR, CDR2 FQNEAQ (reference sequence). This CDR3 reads CASSYSQGNTEAFF. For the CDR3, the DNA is TGTGCCAGCAGCTATTCACAGGGAAACACTGAAGCTTTCTTT.

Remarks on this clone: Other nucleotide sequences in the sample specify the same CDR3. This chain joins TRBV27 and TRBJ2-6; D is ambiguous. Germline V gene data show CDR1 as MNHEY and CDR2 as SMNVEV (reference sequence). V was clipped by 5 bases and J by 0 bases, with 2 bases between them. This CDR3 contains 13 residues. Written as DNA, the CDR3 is TGTGCCAGCAGTCTCTCTGGGGCCAACGTCCTGACTTTC. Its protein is CASSLSGANVLTF.

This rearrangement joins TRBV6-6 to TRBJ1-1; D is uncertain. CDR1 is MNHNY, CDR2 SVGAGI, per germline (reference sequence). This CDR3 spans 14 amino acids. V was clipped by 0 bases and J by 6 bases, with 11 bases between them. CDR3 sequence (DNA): TGTGCCAGCAGTTACTCGGGGTTAGCGGCTGAAGCTTTCTTT. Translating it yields CASSYSGLAAEAFF.

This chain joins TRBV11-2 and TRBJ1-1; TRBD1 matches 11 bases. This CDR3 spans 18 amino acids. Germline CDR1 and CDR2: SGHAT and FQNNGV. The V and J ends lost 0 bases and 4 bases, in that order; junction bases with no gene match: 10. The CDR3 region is CASSLDRTGGLRVTEAFF. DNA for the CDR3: TGTGCCAGCAGCTTAGATCGGACAGGGGGCTTGAGGGTCACTGAAGCTTTCTTT.

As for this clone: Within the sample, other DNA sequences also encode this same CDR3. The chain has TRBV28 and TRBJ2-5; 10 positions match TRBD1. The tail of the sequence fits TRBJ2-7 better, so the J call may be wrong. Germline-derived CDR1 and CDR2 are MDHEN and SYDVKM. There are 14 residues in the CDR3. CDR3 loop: CASSLTGGPYEQYF. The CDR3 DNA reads TGTGCCAGCAGTTTGACAGGGGGCCCCTACGAGCAGTACTTC.

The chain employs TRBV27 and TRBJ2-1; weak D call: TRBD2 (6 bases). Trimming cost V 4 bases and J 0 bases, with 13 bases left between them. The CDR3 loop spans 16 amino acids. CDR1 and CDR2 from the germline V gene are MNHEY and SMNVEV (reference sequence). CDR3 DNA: TGTGCCAGCAGTTCCCCCCACGGGAGCTCCTACAATGAGCAGTTCTTC. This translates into CASSSPHGSSYNEQFF.

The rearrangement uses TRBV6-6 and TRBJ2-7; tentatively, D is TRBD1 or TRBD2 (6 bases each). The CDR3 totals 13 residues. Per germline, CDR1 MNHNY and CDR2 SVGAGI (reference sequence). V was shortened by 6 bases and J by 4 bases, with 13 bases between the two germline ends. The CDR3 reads CASRMEGDYEQYF. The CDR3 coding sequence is TGTGCCAGCAGAATGGAGGGGGATTACGAGCAGTACTTC.

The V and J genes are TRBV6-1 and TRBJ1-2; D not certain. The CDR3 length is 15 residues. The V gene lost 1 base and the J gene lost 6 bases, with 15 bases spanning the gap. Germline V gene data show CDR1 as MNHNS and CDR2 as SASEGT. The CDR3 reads CASSEGLALLNGYTF. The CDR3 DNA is TGTGCCAGCAGTGAAGGCCTCGCGCTGCTAAATGGCTACACCTTC.

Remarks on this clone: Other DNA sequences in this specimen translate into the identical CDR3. This chain's CDR3 is CASSLGRYNEQFF. CDR3 coding DNA: TGTGCCAGCAGTTTGGGACGATACAATGAGCAGTTCTTC. The rearrangement links TRBV28 to TRBJ2-1; the D call may be TRBD1 or TRBD2 (5 bases each). Germline-derived CDR1 and CDR2 are MDHEN and SYDVKM. With 3 bases removed from V and 4 bases from J, the gap between germline ends came to 7 bases. CDR3 length equals 13 residues. Together with reference TRBV28 and TRBJ2-1, the CDR3 gives the full variable domain: DVKVTQSSRYLVKRTGEKVFLECVQDMDHENMFWYRQDPGLGLRLIYFSYDVKMKEKGDIPEGYSVSREKKERFSLILESASTNQTSMYLCASSLGRYNEQFFGPGTRLTVL.

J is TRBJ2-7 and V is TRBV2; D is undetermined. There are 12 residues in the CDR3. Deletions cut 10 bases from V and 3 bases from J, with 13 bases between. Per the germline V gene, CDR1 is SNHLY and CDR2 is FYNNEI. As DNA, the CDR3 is TGTGCCACCGCCAGCACAGTCTACGAGCAGTACTTC. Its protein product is CATASTVYEQYF.

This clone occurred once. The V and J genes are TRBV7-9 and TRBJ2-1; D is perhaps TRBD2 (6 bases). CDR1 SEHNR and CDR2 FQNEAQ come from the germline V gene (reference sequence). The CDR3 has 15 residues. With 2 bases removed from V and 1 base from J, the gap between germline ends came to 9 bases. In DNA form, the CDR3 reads TGTGCCAGCAGCTTAAACCGGGAGTCCTACAATGAGCAGTTCTTC. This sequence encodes CASSLNRESYNEQFF.

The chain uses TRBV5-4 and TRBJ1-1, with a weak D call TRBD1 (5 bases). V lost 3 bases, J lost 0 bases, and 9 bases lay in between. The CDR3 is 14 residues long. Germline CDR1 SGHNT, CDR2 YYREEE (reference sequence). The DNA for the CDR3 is TGTGCCAGCAGCTGGGACCTCATGAACACTGAAGCTTTCTTT. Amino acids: CASSWDLMNTEAFF.

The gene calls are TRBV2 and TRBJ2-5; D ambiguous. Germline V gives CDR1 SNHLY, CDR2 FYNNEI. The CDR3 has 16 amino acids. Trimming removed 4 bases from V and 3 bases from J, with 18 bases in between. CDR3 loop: CASSGVLDGKKETQYF. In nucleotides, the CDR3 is TGTGCCAGCAGTGGGGTCCTGGACGGAAAAAAAGAGACCCAGTACTTC.

CDR3 DNA: TGCGCCAGCAGCCAAGATCTCCCGGGAGTGTACGAGCAGTACTTC. Translating gives CASSQDLPGVYEQYF. The rearrangement joins TRBV4-1 to TRBJ2-7, with D possibly matching TRBD2 (6 bases). Germline lookup yields CDR1 MGHRA and CDR2 YSYEKL. Trimming took off 0 bases at V and 4 bases at J, with 13 bases between the two ends. The CDR3 is 15 residues long.

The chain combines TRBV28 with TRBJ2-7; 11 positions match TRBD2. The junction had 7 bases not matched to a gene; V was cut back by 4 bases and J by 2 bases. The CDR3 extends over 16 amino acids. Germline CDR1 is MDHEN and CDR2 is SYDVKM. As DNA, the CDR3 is TGTGCCAGCAGTTCGCTGACTAGCGGGACCCCCTACGAGCAGTACTTC. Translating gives CASSSLTSGTPYEQYF.

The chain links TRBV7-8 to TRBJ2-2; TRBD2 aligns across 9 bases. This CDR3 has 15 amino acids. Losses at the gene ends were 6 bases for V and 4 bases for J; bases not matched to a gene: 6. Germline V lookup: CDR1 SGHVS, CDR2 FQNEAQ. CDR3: CASSALAGSTGELFF. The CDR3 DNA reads TGTGCCAGCAGTGCACTAGCGGGTAGCACCGGGGAGCTGTTTTTT.

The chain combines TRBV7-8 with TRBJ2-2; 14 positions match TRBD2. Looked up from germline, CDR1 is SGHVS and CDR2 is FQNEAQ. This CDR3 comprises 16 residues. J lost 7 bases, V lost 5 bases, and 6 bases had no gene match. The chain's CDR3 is CASSRRLAGGDGELFF. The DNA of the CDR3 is TGTGCCAGCAGCCGCCGACTAGCGGGAGGGGACGGGGAGCTGTTTTTT.

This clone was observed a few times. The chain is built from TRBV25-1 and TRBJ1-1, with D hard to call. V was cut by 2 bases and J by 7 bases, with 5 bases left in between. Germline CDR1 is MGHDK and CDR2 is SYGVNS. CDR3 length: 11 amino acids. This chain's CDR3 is CASSEGVEAFF. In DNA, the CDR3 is TGTGCCAGCAGTGAAGGGGTTGAAGCTTTCTTT.

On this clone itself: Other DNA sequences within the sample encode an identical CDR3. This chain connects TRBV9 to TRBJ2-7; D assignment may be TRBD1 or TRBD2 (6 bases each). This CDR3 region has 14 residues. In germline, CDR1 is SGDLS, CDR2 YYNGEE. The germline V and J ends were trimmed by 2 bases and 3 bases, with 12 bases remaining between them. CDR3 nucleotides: TGTGCCAGCAGCGTTAGCGGAGGGGGCTACGAGCAGTACTTC. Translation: CASSVSGGGYEQYF.

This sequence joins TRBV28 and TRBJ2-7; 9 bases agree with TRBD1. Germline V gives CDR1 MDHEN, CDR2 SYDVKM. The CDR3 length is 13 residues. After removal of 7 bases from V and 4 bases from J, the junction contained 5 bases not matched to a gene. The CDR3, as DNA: TGTGCCAGCACCATCGGACAGGGGTACGAGCAGTACTTC. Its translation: CASTIGQGYEQYF.

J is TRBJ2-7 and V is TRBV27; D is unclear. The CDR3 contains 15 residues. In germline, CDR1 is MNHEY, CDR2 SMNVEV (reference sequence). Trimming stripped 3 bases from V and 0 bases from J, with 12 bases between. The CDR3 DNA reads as TGTGCCAGCAGTTTCGACGTCATGAGCTCCTACGAGCAGTACTTC. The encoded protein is CASSFDVMSSYEQYF.

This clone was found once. CDR3 residues: CASTAGTGMNTEAFF. The CDR3 nucleotides are TGTGCCAGCACCGCAGGTACGGGTATGAACACTGAAGCTTTCTTT. The genes are TRBV7-9 and TRBJ1-1; unclear D gene. CDR1 and CDR2 (germline): SEHNR, FQNEAQ (reference sequence). The CDR3 spans 15 residues. V lost 7 bases to trimming and J lost 0 bases, with 15 bases between them.

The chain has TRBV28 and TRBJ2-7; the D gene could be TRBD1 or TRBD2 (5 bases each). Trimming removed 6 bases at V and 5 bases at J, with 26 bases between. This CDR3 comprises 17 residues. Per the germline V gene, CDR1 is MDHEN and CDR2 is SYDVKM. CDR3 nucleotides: TGTGCCAGCAGGGTAGGGACGGAATACGGACCTTCCCACGAGCAGTACTTC. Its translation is CASRVGTEYGPSHEQYF.